The 2 T cell receptor beta chains given below trace back to one sample, sequenced in a study of blood T cell repertoires in COVID-19. Repertoires were generated with immunoSEQ multiplex PCR, while TCRdb's copy carries only in-frame clones and drops some. The sample has about 300,000 clones, nearly 90% seen once. Specimen: peripheral blood. These receptors were collected from a woman aged 25 to 39 with COVID-19, enrolled during active disease.

The chain uses TRBV2 and TRBJ1-1, with a weak D call TRBD1 (6 bases). Germline V gene lookup returns CDR1 SNHLY and CDR2 FYNNEI. The CDR3 loop spans 13 amino acids. V gave up 9 bases and J gave up 5 bases, with 16 bases separating them. This CDR3 reads CASTESQGTEAFF. CDR3 nucleotides: TGTGCCAGTACTGAATCCCAGGGGACTGAAGCTTTCTTT.

This clone showed up just a few times. V gene TRBV6-5 combines with J gene TRBJ2-4; D perhaps matches TRBD2 (5 bases). The CDR3 length is 15 residues. Trimming removed 4 bases from V and 5 bases from J, with 15 bases in between. Per germline, CDR1 MNHEY and CDR2 SVGAGI. The chain's CDR3 is CASSSLLVGQNIQYF. DNA for the CDR3: TGTGCCAGCAGTTCGTTACTAGTAGGCCAAAACATTCAGTACTTC.